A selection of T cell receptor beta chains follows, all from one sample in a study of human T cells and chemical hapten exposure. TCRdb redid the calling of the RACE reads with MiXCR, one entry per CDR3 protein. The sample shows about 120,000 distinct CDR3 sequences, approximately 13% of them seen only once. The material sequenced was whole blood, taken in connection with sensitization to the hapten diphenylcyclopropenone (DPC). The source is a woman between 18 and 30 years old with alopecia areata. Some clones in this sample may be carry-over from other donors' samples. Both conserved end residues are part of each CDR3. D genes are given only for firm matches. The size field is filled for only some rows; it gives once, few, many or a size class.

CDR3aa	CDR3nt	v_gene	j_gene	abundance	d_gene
CASRAGKNEQFF	TGTGCCAGCAGAGCGGGGAAAAATGAGCAGTTCTTC	TRBV5-4	TRBJ2-1	few	TRBD2
CASSPAVSGNTIYF	TGTGCCAGCAGTCCAGCGGTCTCTGGAAACACCATATATTTT	TRBV12-3/TRBV12-4	TRBJ1-3	NA	NA
CASSHEKGGTEAFF	TGCGCCAGCAGCCATGAGAAGGGAGGCACTGAAGCTTTCTTT	TRBV5-1	TRBJ1-1	many	NA
CASSLASSGGIEQFF	TGCGCCAGCAGCTTGGCGTCTAGCGGGGGGATTGAGCAGTTCTTC	TRBV5-1	TRBJ2-1	few	TRBD2
CASGSRGRGNQPQHF	TGTGCCAGCGGGTCCAGAGGGAGGGGCAATCAGCCCCAGCATTTT	TRBV3-1	TRBJ1-5	many	NA
CSVEALGRDLHYGYTF	TGCAGCGTTGAAGCCTTAGGGAGGGATCTACACTATGGCTACACCTTC	TRBV29-1	TRBJ1-2	NA	NA
CASSPKGQGPTGELFF	TGTGCCAGCTCACCAAAGGGACAGGGACCCACCGGGGAGCTGTTTTTT	TRBV18	TRBJ2-2	few	TRBD1
CAWSDGEQYF	TGTGCCTGGAGTGACGGAGAGCAGTACTTC	TRBV30	TRBJ2-7	few	NA
CASSRQQGASGYTF	TGCGCCAGCAGCCGGCAACAGGGGGCGAGTGGCTACACCTTC	TRBV5-1	TRBJ1-2	many	TRBD1
CSARWDRTSTYEQYF	TGCAGTGCTAGATGGGACAGGACTTCTACCTACGAGCAGTACTTC	TRBV20-1	TRBJ2-7	NA	TRBD1
CASSAPGRSRLGYTF	TGTGCCAGCAGTGCACCAGGGAGGTCCCGGTTAGGCTACACCTTC	TRBV6-6	TRBJ1-2	few	NA
CASSDTTGTAEAFF	TGTGCCAGCTCAGATACGACAGGAACGGCTGAAGCTTTCTTT	TRBV18	TRBJ1-1	NA	NA
CASSYGAPRTGRGYTF	TGTGCCAGCAGTTACGGGGCCCCCCGGACAGGGCGCGGCTACACCTTC	TRBV6-5	TRBJ1-2	many	TRBD1
CASLGQGAKTQYF	TGTGCCAGCCTAGGACAGGGGGCAAAGACCCAGTACTTC	TRBV6-5	TRBJ2-5	NA	TRBD1
CASSHSQGFYGYTF	TGTGCCAGCAGCCATTCACAGGGTTTCTATGGCTACACCTTC	TRBV5-4	TRBJ1-2	many	NA
CASSPALRDSLLHF	TGCGCCAGCAGCCCAGCCTTGAGGGATTCACTCCTCCACTTT	TRBV4-1	TRBJ1-6	NA	NA
CASSIPGGIGYGYTF	TGTGCCAGTAGTATTCCGGGAGGGATCGGCTATGGCTACACCTTC	TRBV19	TRBJ1-2	many	NA
CASSLDAGGGGNTIYF	TGTGCCAGCAGCTTAGATGCCGGGGGCGGTGGAAACACCATATATTTT	TRBV7-2	TRBJ1-3	NA	NA
CASSKANSPLHF	TGTGCCAGCAGCAAGGCCAATTCACCCCTCCACTTT	TRBV7-2	TRBJ1-6	many	NA
CASSLGQSNTEAFF	TGTGCCAGCAGTTTAGGACAGTCGAACACTGAAGCTTTCTTT	TRBV12-3/TRBV12-4	TRBJ1-1	many	NA
CASSPSYNSPLHF	TGTGCCAGCAGCCCTAGCTATAATTCACCCCTCCACTTT	TRBV11-2	TRBJ1-6	many	NA
CASSLEEGASGYTF	TGTGCCAGCAGCTTAGAAGAGGGGGCCTCTGGCTACACCTTC	TRBV7-9	TRBJ1-2	NA	TRBD1
CATSRGGRLNTEAFF	TGTGCCACCAGCAGAGGCGGCAGGCTGAACACTGAAGCTTTCTTT	TRBV15	TRBJ1-1	NA	NA
CASSARDSSGTNVLTF	TGTGCCAGCAGTGCCCGGGACAGCTCTGGGACCAACGTCCTGACTTTC	TRBV6-4	TRBJ2-6	NA	TRBD1
CASSPRRARTGELFF	TGCGCCAGCAGCCCCCGTCGAGCGCGCACCGGGGAGCTGTTTTTT	TRBV5-1	TRBJ2-2	NA	NA
CAISESSGQGANQPQHF	TGTGCCATCAGTGAGTCTTCGGGACAGGGGGCAAATCAGCCCCAGCATTTT	TRBV10-3	TRBJ1-5	few	TRBD1
CASRYRDNEQFF	TGTGCCAGCCGATACCGGGACAATGAGCAGTTCTTC	TRBV7-9	TRBJ2-1	many	NA
CAWRLRGWISEAFF	TGTGCCTGGAGACTCAGGGGGTGGATTTCTGAAGCTTTCTTT	TRBV30	TRBJ1-1	few	TRBD1
CSARDPTGNKSGYTF	TGCAGTGCTAGAGACCCCACAGGGAATAAGAGTGGCTACACCTTC	TRBV20-1	TRBJ1-2	NA	NA
CASKGLAGGNEQFF	TGTGCCAGCAAAGGACTAGCGGGGGGCAATGAGCAGTTCTTC	TRBV6-4	TRBJ2-1	few	TRBD2
CASSSTGLSPLHF	TGTGCCAGCAGTTCCACAGGGCTTTCACCCCTCCACTTT	TRBV12-3/TRBV12-4	TRBJ1-6	NA	NA
CASSEDVPDTQYF	TGTGCCAGCAGCGAGGACGTTCCAGATACGCAGTATTTT	TRBV7-2	TRBJ2-3	many	NA
CASSLGGLHYGYTF	TGTGCCAGCAGTTTGGGGGGCCTTCACTATGGCTACACCTTC	TRBV12-3/TRBV12-4	TRBJ1-2	few	NA
CASNPTGFSEQFF	TGTGCCAGCAACCCGACAGGATTTAGTGAGCAGTTCTTC	TRBV2	TRBJ2-1	many	NA
CASSLRGAGTDTQYF	TGTGCCAGCAGTTTAAGGGGGGCCGGGACAGATACGCAGTATTTT	TRBV28	TRBJ2-3	few	NA
CASSDGDHHEQYF	TGTGCCAGCAGTGACGGCGATCACCACGAGCAGTACTTC	TRBV25-1	TRBJ2-7	few	NA
CASSLRLLDTEAFF	TGTGCCAGCAGCTTAAGACTGCTTGACACTGAAGCTTTCTTT	TRBV7-9	TRBJ1-1	few	NA
CSVGSGTNTGELFF	TGCAGCGTTGGCAGCGGGACGAACACCGGGGAGCTGTTTTTT	TRBV29-1	TRBJ2-2	NA	TRBD2
CASSLRTGLQETQYF	TGTGCCAGCAGCCTCCGGACAGGACTGCAAGAGACCCAGTACTTC	TRBV3-1	TRBJ2-5	NA	TRBD1
CASSPPRRYEQYF	TGTGCCAGCAGCCCACCCCGGAGATACGAGCAGTACTTC	TRBV6-2/TRBV6-3	TRBJ2-7	NA	NA